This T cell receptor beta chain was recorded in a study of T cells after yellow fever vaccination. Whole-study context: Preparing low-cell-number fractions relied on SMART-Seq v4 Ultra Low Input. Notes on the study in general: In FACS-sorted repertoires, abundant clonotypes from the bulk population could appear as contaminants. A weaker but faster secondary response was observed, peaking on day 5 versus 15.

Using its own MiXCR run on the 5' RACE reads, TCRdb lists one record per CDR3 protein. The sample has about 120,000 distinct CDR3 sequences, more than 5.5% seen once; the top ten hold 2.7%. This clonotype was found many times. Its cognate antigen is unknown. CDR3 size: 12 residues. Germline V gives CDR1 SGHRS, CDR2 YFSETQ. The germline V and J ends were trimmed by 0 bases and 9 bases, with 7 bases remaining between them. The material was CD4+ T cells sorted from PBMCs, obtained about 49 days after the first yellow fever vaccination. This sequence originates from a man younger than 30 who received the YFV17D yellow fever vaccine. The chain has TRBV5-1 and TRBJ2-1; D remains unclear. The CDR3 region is CASSLEQFEQFF. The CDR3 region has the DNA TGCGCCAGCAGCTTGGAACAGTTTGAGCAGTTCTTC.